The 2 T cell receptor beta chains below all came from one sample that was sequenced in a study of blood T cell repertoires in COVID-19. Profiled with immunoSEQ multiplex PCR; TCRdb holds only in-frame clones, not every one. The sample carries 200,000 to 250,000 clones, under 85% recorded once. Sequenced material: PBMCs or T cells enriched from blood (not recorded which). These receptor sequences come from a man aged 55 to 70 who had recovered from COVID-19.

V and J are TRBV2 and TRBJ2-3; 8 positions match TRBD1. This CDR3 has 16 amino acids. The junction had 9 bases not matched to a gene; V was cut back by 6 bases and J by 1 base. Per the germline V gene, CDR1 is SNHLY and CDR2 is FYNNEI. Written as DNA, the CDR3 is TGTGCCAGCAGGACAGGGGCAAGTGGCGGCACAGATACGCAGTATTTT. Translating gives CASRTGASGGTDTQYF. The full variable domain, in which reference TRBV2 and TRBJ2-3 provide the parts outside the CDR3, is EPEVTQTPSHQVTQMGQEVILRCVPISNHLYFYWYRQILGQKVEFLVSFYNNEISEKSEIFDDQFSVERPDGSNFTLKIRSTKLEDSAMYFCASRTGASGGTDTQYFGPGTRLTVL.

The chain employs TRBV6-6 and TRBJ1-1; TRBD1 is a possible D gene (5 bases). With 6 bases removed from V and 4 bases from J, the gap between germline ends came to 33 bases. The CDR3 contains 20 residues. Germline V gene data show CDR1 as MNHNY and CDR2 as SVGAGI (reference sequence). Written as DNA, the CDR3 is TGTGCCAGCAGCGGCCCGAACACAGATACGTCCTGGGGGGTCGGCACTGAAGCTTTCTTT. This codes for CASSGPNTDTSWGVGTEAFF.